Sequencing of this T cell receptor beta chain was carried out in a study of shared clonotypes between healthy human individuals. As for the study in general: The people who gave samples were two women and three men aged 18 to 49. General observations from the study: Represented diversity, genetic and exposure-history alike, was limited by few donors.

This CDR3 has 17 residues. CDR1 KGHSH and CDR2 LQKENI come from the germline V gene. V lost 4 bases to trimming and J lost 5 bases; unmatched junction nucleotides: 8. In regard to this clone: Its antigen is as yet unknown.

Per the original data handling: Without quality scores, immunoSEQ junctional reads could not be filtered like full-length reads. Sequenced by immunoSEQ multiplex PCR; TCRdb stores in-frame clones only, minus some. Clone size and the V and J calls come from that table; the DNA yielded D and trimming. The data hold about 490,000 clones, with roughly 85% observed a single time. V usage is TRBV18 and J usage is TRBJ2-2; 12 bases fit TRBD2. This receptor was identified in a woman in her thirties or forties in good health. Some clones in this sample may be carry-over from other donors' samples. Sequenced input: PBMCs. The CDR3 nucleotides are TGTGCCAGCTCACGGGGGCGACTAGCGGGAGATACCGGGGAGCTGTTTTTT. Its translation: CASSRGRLAGDTGELFF.